Presented here are 27 T cell receptor beta chains from one specimen sequenced in a study of response to subunit inactivated influenza vaccine. Each CDR3 protein is one row after TCRdb ran MiXCR on the RT-PCR reads. The data show about 700,000 distinct CDR3 sequences, with approximately 13% seen just once and less than 9% held by the top ten. The sample here was PBMCs from blood, taken roughly 2 weeks before vaccination. The receptors come from a man aged 50 or older who received an inactivated influenza vaccine.

This chain uses TRBV7-6 with TRBJ2-2; 7 bases line up with TRBD2. CDR1 SGHVS and CDR2 FNYEAQ come from the germline V gene. This CDR3 comprises 15 residues. V shed 6 bases and J 5 bases; nucleotides not matched to a gene: 9. The CDR3 coding sequence is TGTGCCAGCAGAATGCTAGCGGAAAAGACCGGGGAGCTGTTTTTT. As protein: CASRMLAEKTGELFF.

This clonotype turned up a few times. The chain uses TRBV12-3 or TRBV12-4 and TRBJ2-1; D perhaps matches TRBD1 (5 bases). Trimming pared 5 bases from V and 2 bases from J, leaving 7 bases between. CDR3 length: 13 residues. The CDR3 is CASSQTAYNEQFF. The DNA of the CDR3 is TGTGCCAGCAGTCAGACAGCCTACAATGAGCAGTTCTTC.

A remark on this clonotype: Germline and junction disagree at one end, which may indicate a read error. The CDR3 sequence: CDIGWWGVAKNIQYF. CDR3 sequence (DNA): TGCGACATTGGGTGGTGGGGGGTAGCCAAAAACATTCAGTACTTC. This sequence joins TRBV27 and TRBJ2-4, with D possibly matching TRBD2 (6 bases). This CDR3 region has 15 residues. Germline V gene sequence: CDR1 MNHEY, CDR2 SMNVEV (reference sequence).

This sequence joins TRBV2 and TRBJ2-7; D may match TRBD1 or TRBD2 (5 bases each). The V and J ends lost 5 bases and 2 bases respectively, with 22 bases between them. Germline loops: CDR1 SNHLY, CDR2 FYNNEI. The CDR3 spans 17 residues. DNA of the CDR3: TGTGCCAGCAGTACCACCCTCGGGGCGGCTAGGACCTACGAGCAGTACTTC. It yields the protein CASSTTLGAARTYEQYF.

There are a few counts of this clonotype. The rearrangement joins TRBV12-3 or TRBV12-4 to TRBJ2-3, with TRBD2 matching over 12 bases. This CDR3 is 17 amino acids long. With V trimmed by 9 bases and J by 0 bases, 10 bases remained unmatched. CDR3 residues: CASSGTSGPTSTDTQYF. CDR3 in DNA: TGTGCCAGTTCCGGGACTAGCGGGCCTACTAGCACAGATACGCAGTATTTT.

The chain combines TRBV7-9 with TRBJ2-2; TRBD2 is a possible D gene (6 bases). CDR1 and CDR2 (germline): SEHNR, FQNEAQ (reference sequence). This CDR3 is 16 amino acids long. V dropped 5 bases and J dropped 0 bases, with 13 bases sitting between them. CDR3 DNA sequence: TGTGCCAGCAGCACCTCCGTAGCGGCGAACACCGGGGAGCTGTTTTTT. This codes for CASSTSVAANTGELFF.

This clonotype occurred a few times. V gene TRBV11-2 combines with J gene TRBJ2-2; TRBD1 matches at 7 bases. Trimming cost V 5 bases and J 7 bases; bases outside gene matches: 13. CDR3 length: 16 residues. Germline V CDR1 and CDR2: SGHAT, FQNNGV. CDR3 in DNA: TGTGCCAGCAGCAAACCGGGACAGAAAGGCGGCGGGGAGCTGTTTTTT. This gives the protein CASSKPGQKGGGELFF. Full variable domain (remainder filled in from reference TRBV11-2 and TRBJ2-2): EAGVAQSPRYKIIEKRQSVAFWCNPISGHATLYWYQQILGQGPKLLIQFQNNGVVDDSQLPKDRFSAERLKGVDSTLKIQPAKLEDSAVYLCASSKPGQKGGGELFFGEGSRLTVL.

This clonotype has a handful of counts. V and J are TRBV30 and TRBJ2-1, with 11 bases fitting TRBD2. Germline CDR1 is GTSNPN and CDR2 is SVGIG (reference sequence). V lost 7 bases and J lost 8; bases outside the gene matches: 10. CDR3 size: 14 residues. The CDR3 loop is CAYRLAGPLDEQFF. The CDR3 DNA reads as TGTGCCTACCGACTAGCGGGGCCTTTGGATGAGCAGTTCTTC.

The J gene is TRBJ2-7, the V gene TRBV20-1, with 12 nucleotides matching TRBD2. The germline V gene has CDR1 DFQATT and CDR2 SNEGSKA (reference sequence). The V gene end was trimmed by 7 bases and the J gene end by 3 bases; junction bases not matched to a gene: 4. The CDR3 spans 13 residues. The CDR3, as DNA: TGCAGTGTGTTGACTAGCGGGGGCTACGAGCAGTACTTC. This encodes CSVLTSGGYEQYF.

This clonotype was recorded a few times. V and J are TRBV7-9 and TRBJ2-3, with 7 positions matching TRBD2. CDR3 size: 16 residues. Germline V lookup: CDR1 SEHNR, CDR2 FQNEAQ (reference sequence). Trimming took 3 bases from V and 1 from J; bases not matched to a gene: 7. The CDR3 spells CASSFGLVMGTDTQYF. CDR3 coding DNA: TGTGCCAGCAGCTTCGGACTAGTGATGGGCACAGATACGCAGTATTTT.

Notes on this clonotype: Sequence at one end of the junction differs from germline and may be a read error. This sequence joins TRBV6-2 or TRBV6-3 and TRBJ1-2; 8 positions agree with TRBD1. This CDR3 is built from 12 residues. Germline CDR1 MNHEY, CDR2 SVGEGT. The DNA for the CDR3 is TGTGCCCGCAATAGGACAGGGCATGGCCACACCTTC. Protein product: CARNRTGHGHTF.

The rearrangement joins TRBV6-2 or TRBV6-3 to TRBJ2-1; 8 nucleotides agree with TRBD2. The CDR3 loop spans 20 amino acids. J was trimmed by 0 bases and V by 5 bases; bases with no gene match: 18. Looked up from germline, CDR1 is MNHEY and CDR2 is SVGEGT. Here the CDR3 reads CASSPGISGTRTGSYNEQFF. The CDR3 nucleotides read TGTGCCAGCAGTCCCGGGATTAGCGGGACTAGAACGGGCTCCTACAATGAGCAGTTCTTC.

A note on this clonotype: The conserved final phenylalanine or tryptophan is absent from the CDR3, which likely points to a read error. The chain combines TRBV5-1 with TRBJ2-5; no clear D. The CDR3 sequence is 12 residues long. Per the germline V gene, CDR1 is SGHRS and CDR2 is YFSETQ. V lost 4 bases, J lost 4 bases, and 8 bases lay in between. CDR3 region: CASSGVRETQYL. For the CDR3, the DNA is TGCGCCAGCAGCGGGGTAAGAGAGACCCAGTACTTA.

The sample holds a few counts of this clonotype. DNA for the CDR3: TGCAGTGCTAGAGCCCGTTTGTTGAGGGGGCAACACAATGAGCAGTTCTTC. Translated, it gives CSARARLLRGQHNEQFF. The chain employs TRBV20-1 and TRBJ2-1; 7 bases line up with TRBD1. CDR3 size: 17 residues. Per germline, CDR1 DFQATT and CDR2 SNEGSKA (reference sequence). The V gene end was trimmed by 1 base and the J gene end by 5 bases; junction bases not matched to a gene: 14.

This clonotype was detected only a few times. The chain recombines TRBV12-3 or TRBV12-4 with TRBJ2-3; 8 bases match TRBD2. V gave up 11 bases and J gave up 0 bases; unmatched junction bases: 13. The CDR3 is 16 amino acids. The CDR3 nucleotides read TGTGCCGGGAGCAGTACTAGCGGAATGAGCACAGATACGCAGTATTTT. This encodes CAGSSTSGMSTDTQYF.

The rearrangement links TRBV27 to TRBJ1-1, with a weak D call TRBD1 (6 bases). Trimming took off 0 bases at V and 5 bases at J, with 10 bases between the two ends. Germline V gene data show CDR1 as MNHEY and CDR2 as SMNVEV (reference sequence). The CDR3 has 14 amino acids. The CDR3 here is CASSLSGGQTEAFF. The CDR3 DNA reads TGTGCCAGCAGTTTATCGGGGGGGCAGACTGAAGCTTTCTTT.

The rearrangement joins TRBV6-2 or TRBV6-3 to TRBJ1-5, with a possible D match to TRBD1 (6 bases). In germline, CDR1 is MNHEY, CDR2 SVGEGT. V was cut by 8 bases and J by 1 base, with 21 bases left in between. The length of the CDR3 is 17 residues. CDR3 in amino acids: CASYPATGFWSNQPQHF. The CDR3 DNA is TGTGCCAGCTACCCTGCTACAGGGTTTTGGAGCAATCAGCCCCAGCATTTT.

This clonotype has just a few counts. The chain carries TRBV24-1 and TRBJ2-2; TRBD2 might be the D (5 bases). This CDR3 region has 17 residues. Trimming pared 4 bases from V and 0 bases from J, leaving 14 bases between. CDR1 KGHDR and CDR2 SFDVKD come from the germline V gene. CDR3 loop: CATSDLGGIPNTGELFF. For the CDR3, the DNA is TGTGCCACCAGTGACCTTGGAGGCATTCCGAACACCGGGGAGCTGTTTTTT.

At least ten counts were recorded for this clonotype. The chain links TRBV29-1 to TRBJ2-7, with D possibly TRBD1 on 5 matching bases. The V and J ends lost 4 bases and 2 bases respectively, with 12 bases between them. The CDR3 is made up of 13 amino acids. The germline V gene encodes CDR1 SQVTM and CDR2 ANQGSEA. The CDR3 protein is CSVGPQGTYEQYF. DNA for the CDR3: TGCAGCGTTGGCCCCCAGGGTACCTACGAGCAGTACTTC.

The table lists this clonotype with a few counts. The chain couples TRBV4-3 to TRBJ2-1, with 7 positions matching TRBD2. Per germline, CDR1 LGHNA and CDR2 YSLEER. The CDR3 spans 17 residues. J lost 0 bases, V lost 3 bases, and 8 bases had no gene match. CDR3 protein: CASSHTGRGSSYNEQFF. The CDR3 DNA follows: TGCGCCAGCAGCCACACCGGGCGGGGGAGCTCCTACAATGAGCAGTTCTTC.

The chain links TRBV15 to TRBJ2-7; D is uncertain. The germline V and J ends were trimmed by 0 bases and 6 bases, with 12 bases remaining between them. Germline CDR1 is LNHNV and CDR2 is YYDKDF (reference sequence). This CDR3 is 14 amino acids long. The CDR3 nucleotides read TGTGCCACCAGCAGAGATTTAGGAATGCCCGAGCAGTACTTC. Its translation: CATSRDLGMPEQYF.

The rearrangement uses TRBV15 and TRBJ2-3; D not resolved. The V end was cut by 1 base, the J end by 0 bases, with 14 bases between. This CDR3 comprises 17 residues. Germline-derived CDR1 and CDR2 are LNHNV and YYDKDF (reference sequence). CDR3 bases: TGTGCCACCAGCAGAGTGTGGCTAACCTCTAGCACAGATACGCAGTATTTT. Translation: CATSRVWLTSSTDTQYF. Full variable domain (missing parts from reference TRBV15 and TRBJ2-3): DAMVIQNPRYQVTQFGKPVTLSCSQTLNHNVMYWYQQKSSQAPKLLFHYYDKDFNNEADTPDNFQSRRPNTSFCFLDIRSPGLGDTAMYLCATSRVWLTSSTDTQYFGPGTRLTVL.

The genes are TRBV18 and TRBJ2-5; TRBD2 matches 8 bases. The ends lost 4 bases at V and 0 bases at J; junction bases unmatched: 1. Germline assignment: CDR1 KGHSH and CDR2 LQKENI. The CDR3 sequence is 14 residues long. CDR3 in DNA: TGTGCCAGCTCACAGGGACTAGACCAAGAGACCCAGTACTTC. It specifies CASSQGLDQETQYF. Full variable domain (missing parts from reference TRBV18 and TRBJ2-5): NAGVMQNPRHLVRRRGQEARLRCSPMKGHSHVYWYRQLPEEGLKFMVYLQKENIIDESGMPKERFSAEFPKEGPSILRIQQVVRGDSAAYFCASSQGLDQETQYFGPGTRLLVL.

This clonotype was counted ten times or more. The genes are TRBV15 and TRBJ1-6; the D gene is possibly TRBD1 (5 bases). The CDR3 runs to 16 residues. Deletions cut 1 base from V and 8 bases from J, with 15 bases between. Per germline, CDR1 LNHNV and CDR2 YYDKDF (reference sequence). The CDR3 spells CATSRGGGMIDSPLHF. CDR3 sequence (DNA): TGTGCCACCAGCAGAGGCGGGGGAATGATAGATTCACCCCTCCACTTT.

Only a few counts were recorded for this clonotype. The chain recombines TRBV7-2 with TRBJ2-1; 9 bases are shared with TRBD2. V shed 7 bases and J 5 bases; nucleotides not matched to a gene: 12. Germline V lookup: CDR1 SGHTA, CDR2 FQGNSA. The CDR3 length is 16 residues. CDR3 in amino acids: CASTGLAPYGDNEQFF. The CDR3 DNA reads as TGTGCCAGCACCGGACTAGCGCCATATGGGGACAATGAGCAGTTCTTC.

At least ten counts were recorded for this clonotype. The chain combines TRBV7-2 with TRBJ1-5; D is undetermined. The CDR3 length is 13 residues. Germline assignment: CDR1 SGHTA and CDR2 FQGNSA. Between the trimmed V and J ends, which lost 1 base and 3 bases, there was a span of 4 bases. This chain's CDR3 is CASSLGTNQPQHF. CDR3 DNA sequence: TGTGCCAGCAGCTTAGGGACCAATCAGCCCCAGCATTTT.

The table lists this clonotype with many counts. The chain combines TRBV12-3 or TRBV12-4 with TRBJ2-1; D not resolved. The length of the CDR3 is 15 residues. Between the trimmed V and J ends, which lost 8 bases and 7 bases, there was a span of 21 bases. In DNA, the CDR3 is TGTGCCAGCGGTCGTGGCAGCCCTCGTCAGAATGAGCAGTTCTTC. Its translation is CASGRGSPRQNEQFF.